This T cell receptor beta chain was sequenced during a study of shared clonotypes between healthy human individuals. Overall study results and limits: Sampling was confined to blood; repertoires within tissues likely differ. Rarefaction showed that sequencing of sorted subsets was incomplete (despite large depth). Non-shared clonotypes had lower generation probabilities than clonotypes shared by all four sorted-subset donors.

Trimming took off 11 bases at V and 1 base at J, with 11 bases between the two ends. The germline V gene has CDR1 MNHNY and CDR2 SVGAGI (reference sequence). CDR3 length equals 12 residues. Assay: immunoSEQ multiplex PCR; the TCRdb copy retains only in-frame clones and omits some. The sample has 2 million to 2.5 million clones, 85% to 95% seen once. Note on this clone: No antigen is known for it.

The material sequenced was naive CD4+ T cells from PBMCs. Subset defined: CD45RA+ positively selected. The V and J genes are TRBV6-6 and TRBJ1-1, with D uncertain. The sequence came from a man aged 18-30 years in good health. Some clones in this sample may be carry-over from other donors' samples. The CDR3 region is CAHTSKNTEAFF. In DNA, the CDR3 is TGTGCCCACACGAGCAAGAACACTGAAGCTTTCTTT.